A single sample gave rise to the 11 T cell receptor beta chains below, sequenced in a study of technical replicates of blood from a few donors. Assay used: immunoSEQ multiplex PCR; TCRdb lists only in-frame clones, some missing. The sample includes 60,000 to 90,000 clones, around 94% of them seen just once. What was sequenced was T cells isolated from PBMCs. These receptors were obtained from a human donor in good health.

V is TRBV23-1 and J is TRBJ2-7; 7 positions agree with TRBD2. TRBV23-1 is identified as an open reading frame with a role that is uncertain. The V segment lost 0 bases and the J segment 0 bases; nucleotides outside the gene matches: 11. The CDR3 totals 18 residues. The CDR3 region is CASSQSIGGRISSYEQYF. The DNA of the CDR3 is TGCGCCAGCAGTCAATCAATCGGGGGGAGGATTAGCTCCTACGAGCAGTACTTC.

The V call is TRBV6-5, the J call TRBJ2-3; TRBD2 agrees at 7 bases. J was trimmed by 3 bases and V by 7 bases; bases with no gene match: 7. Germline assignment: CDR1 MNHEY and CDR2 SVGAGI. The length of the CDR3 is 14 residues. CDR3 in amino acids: CASMGEGETDTQYF. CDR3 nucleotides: TGTGCCAGCATGGGGGAGGGTGAAACAGATACGCAGTATTTT.

CDR3 DNA: TGTGCCAGCAGTTTACCCGTCTCAACAGGACACAATGAGCAGTTCTTC. Protein product: CASSLPVSTGHNEQFF. The chain joins TRBV27 to TRBJ2-1; a possible D gene is TRBD1 (5 bases). The germline gives CDR1 MNHEY, CDR2 SMNVEV (reference sequence). V was pared by 2 bases and J by 5 bases, with 16 bases between. This CDR3 has 16 residues.

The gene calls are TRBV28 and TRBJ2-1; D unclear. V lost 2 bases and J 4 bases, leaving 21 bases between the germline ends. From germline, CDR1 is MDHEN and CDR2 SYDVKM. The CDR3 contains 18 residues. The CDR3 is CASSLGRINRRRYNEQFF. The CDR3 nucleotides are TGTGCCAGCAGTTTAGGCAGAATCAATCGACGGAGATACAATGAGCAGTTCTTC.

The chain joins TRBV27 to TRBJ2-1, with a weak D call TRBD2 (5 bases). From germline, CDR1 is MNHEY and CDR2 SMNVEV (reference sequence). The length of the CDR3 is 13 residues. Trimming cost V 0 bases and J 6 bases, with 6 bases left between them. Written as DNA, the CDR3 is TGTGCCAGCAGTTTATCTAGCGCCAATGAGCAGTTCTTC. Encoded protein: CASSLSSANEQFF.

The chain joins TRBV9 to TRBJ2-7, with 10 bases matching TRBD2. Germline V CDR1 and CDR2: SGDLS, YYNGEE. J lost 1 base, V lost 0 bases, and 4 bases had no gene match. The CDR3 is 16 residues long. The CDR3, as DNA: TGTGCCAGCAGCGTAGGGACTAGCGGTTTGTCCTACGAGCAGTACTTC. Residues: CASSVGTSGLSYEQYF.

CDR3 protein: CASSFTPQGPGNTIYF. In DNA form, the CDR3 reads TGCGCCAGCAGCTTTACCCCACAGGGACCTGGAAACACCATATATTTT. The V gene is TRBV5-1, the J gene TRBJ1-3; D may be TRBD1 (6 bases). The CDR3 runs 16 residues. Trimming left V 2 bases short and J 2 bases short, with 14 bases between. The V gene's germline CDR1 is SGHRS and CDR2 YFSETQ.

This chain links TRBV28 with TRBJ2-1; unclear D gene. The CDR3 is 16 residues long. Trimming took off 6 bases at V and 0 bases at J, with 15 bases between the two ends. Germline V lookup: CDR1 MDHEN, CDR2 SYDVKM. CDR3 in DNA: TGTGCCAGCAGACTCTCGTATGAAAGCTCCTACAATGAGCAGTTCTTC. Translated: CASRLSYESSYNEQFF. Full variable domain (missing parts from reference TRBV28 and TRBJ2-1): DVKVTQSSRYLVKRTGEKVFLECVQDMDHENMFWYRQDPGLGLRLIYFSYDVKMKEKGDIPEGYSVSREKKERFSLILESASTNQTSMYLCASRLSYESSYNEQFFGPGTRLTVL.

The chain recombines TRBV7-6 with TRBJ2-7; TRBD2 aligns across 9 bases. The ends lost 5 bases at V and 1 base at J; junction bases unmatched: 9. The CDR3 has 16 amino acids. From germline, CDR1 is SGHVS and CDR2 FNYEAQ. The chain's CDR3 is CASSRGGSGRSYEQYF. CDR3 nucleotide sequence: TGTGCCAGCAGCCGGGGGGGGAGCGGGAGGTCCTACGAGCAGTACTTC.

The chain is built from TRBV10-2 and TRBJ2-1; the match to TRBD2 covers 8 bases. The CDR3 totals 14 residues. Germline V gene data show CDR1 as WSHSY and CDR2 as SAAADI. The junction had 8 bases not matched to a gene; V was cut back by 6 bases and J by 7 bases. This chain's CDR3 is CASSPPAGGNEQFF. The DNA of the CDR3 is TGCGCCAGCAGCCCGCCCGCGGGAGGAAATGAGCAGTTCTTC.

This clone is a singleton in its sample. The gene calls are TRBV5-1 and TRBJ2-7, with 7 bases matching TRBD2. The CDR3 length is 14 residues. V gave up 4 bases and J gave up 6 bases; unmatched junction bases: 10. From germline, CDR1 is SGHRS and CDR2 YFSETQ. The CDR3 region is CASSLDREVSEQYF. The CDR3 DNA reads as TGCGCCAGCAGCCTGGACCGGGAGGTGAGCGAGCAGTACTTC.